This T cell receptor (beta chain) was identified in a study of T cell responses to AZD1222 COVID-19 vaccine. Method: immunoSEQ multiplex PCR; TCRdb's copy keeps in-frame clones and lacks some. The table lists about 100,000 clones, roughly 90% of them singletons. Notes on the study in general: Rises in breadth and depth of Spike-specific TCRs came after two AZD1222 doses.

Turning to this clone: Antigen specificity is unknown.

The clonotype was recovered from an adult who received the AZD1222 COVID-19 vaccine. Specimen: peripheral blood, collected 28 days after the second AZD1222 dose.

The CDR3 protein is CASSRGEGTWNTEAFF. In DNA form, the CDR3 reads TGCGCCAGCAGCCGGGGAGAAGGGACCTGGAACACTGAAGCTTTCTTT. The rearrangement uses TRBV5-1 and TRBJ1-1, with D tentatively TRBD1 (5 bases). Germline V gene lookup returns CDR1 SGHRS and CDR2 YFSETQ. Trimming removed 4 bases at V and 1 base at J, with 17 bases between. This CDR3 region has 16 residues.